This is a list of T cell receptor beta chains from one sample in a study of T cells in Graves' hyperthyroidism and ophthalmopathy. MiXCR, applied by TCRdb to the multiplex PCR reads, yields one record per CDR3 protein. The profile shows nearly 750,000 distinct CDR3 sequences, around a third of them singletons. Sequenced: blood. The receptor set was obtained from a woman aged 40 to 49 with Graves' hyperthyroidism. Both conserved end residues are part of each CDR3. Each record gives: clone size, D gene, V gene, J gene, CDR3 DNA, CDR3 protein. D genes are given only for firm matches. Expanded clones get a size class; other rows say once, few or many, or leave the size out.

abundance: many
d_gene: NA
v_gene: TRBV20-1
j_gene: TRBJ2-6
CDR3nt: TGCAGCGCATATAAAAAGGAGTCTGGGGCCAACGTCCTGACTTTC
CDR3aa: CSAYKKESGANVLTF

abundance: many
d_gene: TRBD1
v_gene: TRBV20-1
j_gene: TRBJ2-7
CDR3nt: TGCAGTGCTAGACCGACAGGGTACGGCTACGAGCAGTACTTC
CDR3aa: CSARPTGYGYEQYF

abundance: NA
d_gene: NA
v_gene: TRBV4-1
j_gene: TRBJ2-7
CDR3nt: TGCGCCAGCAGCCAGGAACAGGTCTCCTACGAGCAGTACTTC
CDR3aa: CASSQEQVSYEQYF

abundance: many
d_gene: NA
v_gene: TRBV10-3
j_gene: TRBJ1-3
CDR3nt: TGTGCCATCATCGCTGGGGAAGGGAGGAACTCTGGAAACACCATATATTTT
CDR3aa: CAIIAGEGRNSGNTIYF

abundance: many
d_gene: NA
v_gene: TRBV29-1
j_gene: TRBJ2-5
CDR3nt: TGCAGCGTGTTCCCCCTGAGGGAAGAGACCCAGTACTTC
CDR3aa: CSVFPLREETQYF

abundance: few
d_gene: NA
v_gene: TRBV5-1
j_gene: TRBJ1-1
CDR3nt: TGCGCCAGCAGCTTGGTTGGGGTTGAGAACACTGAAGCTTTCTTT
CDR3aa: CASSLVGVENTEAFF

abundance: many
d_gene: NA
v_gene: TRBV11-2
j_gene: TRBJ2-6
CDR3nt: TGTGCCAGCAGCAGAGGACGCTCTGGGGCCAACGTCCTGACTTTC
CDR3aa: CASSRGRSGANVLTF

abundance: few
d_gene: NA
v_gene: TRBV12-3/TRBV12-4
j_gene: TRBJ1-5
CDR3nt: TGTGCTACCCAGTGGGGTCTTGGTAATCAGCCCCAGCATTTT
CDR3aa: CATQWGLGNQPQHF

abundance: NA
d_gene: TRBD1
v_gene: TRBV7-7
j_gene: TRBJ2-7
CDR3nt: TGTGCTAGCAGCCACGGAAGGACAGGGGGGGCCGCTAGGCAGTACTTC
CDR3aa: CASSHGRTGGAARQYF

abundance: few
d_gene: TRBD1
v_gene: TRBV5-1
j_gene: TRBJ1-5
CDR3nt: TGCGCCAGCAGCTCCCCCCTTTCCGGGACAGGGCCTCGGGGCAATCAGCCCCAGCATTTT
CDR3aa: CASSSPLSGTGPRGNQPQHF

abundance: few
d_gene: NA
v_gene: TRBV6-5
j_gene: TRBJ1-1
CDR3nt: TGTGCCAGCAGCCACGCAGAGAACACTGAAGCTTTCTTT
CDR3aa: CASSHAENTEAFF

abundance: many
d_gene: NA
v_gene: TRBV29-1
j_gene: TRBJ1-4
CDR3nt: TGCAGCGTCGTCAGGCAGGAAAAACTGTTTTTT
CDR3aa: CSVVRQEKLFF

abundance: once
d_gene: NA
v_gene: TRBV7-2
j_gene: TRBJ2-7
CDR3nt: TGTGCCAGCAGCTTGTATTCCATCTACGAGCAGTACTTC
CDR3aa: CASSLYSIYEQYF

abundance: NA
d_gene: TRBD1
v_gene: TRBV6-5
j_gene: TRBJ2-5
CDR3nt: TGTGCCAGCACAACGTTGGACAGGGAAGAGACCCAGTACTTC
CDR3aa: CASTTLDREETQYF

abundance: few
d_gene: NA
v_gene: TRBV6-5
j_gene: TRBJ2-5
CDR3nt: TGTGCCAGCAGTGACTCGGCGATGTACCAAGAGACCCAGTACTTC
CDR3aa: CASSDSAMYQETQYF

abundance: NA
d_gene: NA
v_gene: TRBV7-9
j_gene: TRBJ2-7
CDR3nt: TGTGCCAGCAGCTTCGGGACCGTCAATTACGAGCAGTACTTC
CDR3aa: CASSFGTVNYEQYF

abundance: NA
d_gene: NA
v_gene: TRBV5-1
j_gene: TRBJ1-2
CDR3nt: TGCGCCAGCAGCTTATTCGGGGAGTCCAACTATGGCTACACCTTC
CDR3aa: CASSLFGESNYGYTF

abundance: NA
d_gene: NA
v_gene: TRBV11-1
j_gene: TRBJ1-1
CDR3nt: TGTGCCGGCAGAGACGGACGGAAAAACACTGAAGCTTTCTTT
CDR3aa: CAGRDGRKNTEAFF

abundance: many
d_gene: TRBD1
v_gene: TRBV2
j_gene: TRBJ1-5
CDR3nt: TGTGCCAGCTTATCGGACAGGGACCAGCCCCAGCATTTT
CDR3aa: CASLSDRDQPQHF

abundance: many
d_gene: TRBD2
v_gene: TRBV7-2
j_gene: TRBJ2-7
CDR3nt: TGTGCCAGCAGCTTATTTACTAGCGGGGGTACCTACGAGCAGTACTTC
CDR3aa: CASSLFTSGGTYEQYF

abundance: NA
d_gene: NA
v_gene: TRBV27
j_gene: TRBJ1-1
CDR3nt: TGTGCCAGCGCAGGGGTTGGTTTCCCTGAAGCTTTCTTT
CDR3aa: CASAGVGFPEAFF

abundance: NA
d_gene: TRBD1
v_gene: TRBV4-3
j_gene: TRBJ2-5
CDR3nt: TGCGCCAGCAGCCAAGTCCTAGGGGGCCGGGAGACCCAGTACTTC
CDR3aa: CASSQVLGGRETQYF

abundance: NA
d_gene: TRBD2
v_gene: TRBV5-1
j_gene: TRBJ2-3
CDR3nt: TGCGCCAGCAGCTTACTAGCGGCCAGCACAGATACGCAGTATTTT
CDR3aa: CASSLLAASTDTQYF

abundance: few
d_gene: TRBD2
v_gene: TRBV6-9
j_gene: TRBJ2-5
CDR3nt: TGTGCCAGCAATAATTCGCTAGCGGCCGATCAAGAGACCCAGTACTTC
CDR3aa: CASNNSLAADQETQYF